This note documents a single T cell receptor beta chain sequence. This specimen comes from a study of blood T cell repertoires in COVID-19. Study details: Acute-phase and convalescent COVID-19 samples originated in the United States, Italy and Spain.

V shed 6 bases, J shed 2 bases, and the junction held 7 bases outside the gene matches. CDR1 and CDR2 from the germline V gene are MNHEY and SVGAGI. This CDR3 has 15 residues. Original analysis: Using reference gene primer amplification, nucleated cell counts were estimated. Sequenced by immunoSEQ multiplex PCR; TCRdb stores in-frame clones only, minus some. Clone size and the V and J calls come from that table; the DNA yielded D and trimming. The profile shows about 140,000 clones, about 85% of them singletons. The sequence was collected from a human donor with COVID-19, enrolled during active disease. The donor label of this sample is uncertain. What was sequenced was peripheral blood. The J gene is TRBJ2-7, the V gene TRBV6-5, with 10 bases lining up with TRBD2. The CDR3 reads CASRQRTSGTYEQYF. Here the CDR3 DNA reads TGTGCCAGCAGGCAACGGACTAGCGGTACCTACGAGCAGTACTTC.